These 8 T cell receptor beta chains were all obtained from the same sample, sequenced in a study of T cells in Graves' hyperthyroidism and ophthalmopathy. Researchers took RNA transcripts and amplified the TCR beta CDR3 regions from them. In the first-round RT-PCR of the TCR CDR3, the HTBI primer set was used. One entry per CDR3 protein, called by TCRdb with MiXCR from the multiplex PCR reads. The profile covers over 200,000 distinct CDR3 sequences, with more than 12% appearing a single time and approximately 12% taken by the ten largest. The specimen sequenced was blood. The receptors originated from a woman in her forties with Graves' hyperthyroidism that later progressed to Graves' ophthalmopathy.

This clonotype was recorded a few times. The chain uses TRBV20-1 and TRBJ2-2; 8 bases are a match to TRBD2. The CDR3 covers 17 residues. V gave up 2 bases and J gave up 6 bases; unmatched junction bases: 14. Per the germline V gene, CDR1 is DFQATT and CDR2 is SNEGSKA (reference sequence). The CDR3 spells CSARKGVAGGPAGELFF. In nucleotides, the CDR3 is TGCAGTGCTAGAAAGGGGGTGGCGGGAGGTCCCGCCGGGGAGCTGTTTTTT.

This clonotype was picked up many times. This chain joins TRBV7-9 and TRBJ2-1; the D gene is possibly TRBD2 (6 bases). The CDR3 is made up of 14 amino acids. Germline loops: CDR1 SEHNR, CDR2 FQNEAQ (reference sequence). V dropped 2 bases and J dropped 4 bases, with 9 bases sitting between them. CDR3 in DNA: TGTGCCAGCAGCTTAACGCGGGATTACAATGAGCAGTTCTTC. Translated: CASSLTRDYNEQFF.

This rearrangement joins TRBV20-1 to TRBJ1-6; 9 positions agree with TRBD1. The CDR3 loop spans 14 amino acids. The J segment lost 7 bases and the V segment lost 3 bases, leaving 4 bases of the junction unmatched. CDR1 is DFQATT, CDR2 SNEGSKA, per germline (reference sequence). In DNA, the CDR3 is TGCAGTGCTAGGAAGACAGGGGGAAATTCACCCCTCCACTTT. Amino acids: CSARKTGGNSPLHF.

This clonotype was seen a handful of times. The rearrangement links TRBV4-1 to TRBJ1-1; D ambiguous. CDR1 MGHRA and CDR2 YSYEKL come from the germline V gene. The CDR3 is 13 residues long. The V and J ends lost 3 bases and 2 bases respectively, with 7 bases between them. CDR3 loop: CASSHPANTEAFF. CDR3 DNA sequence: TGCGCCAGCAGCCATCCGGCTAACACTGAAGCTTTCTTT.

This clonotype was seen ten or more times. The rearrangement uses TRBV6-1 and TRBJ1-1; D is unresolved. Trimming shortened V by 7 bases and J by 5 bases, and 11 bases separated the two germline ends. Germline assignment: CDR1 MNHNS and CDR2 SASEGT. The CDR3 loop spans 12 amino acids. The CDR3 nucleotides read TGTGCCAGCATTAACGACTTGACTGAAGCTTTCTTT. This codes for CASINDLTEAFF.

This clonotype was seen ten or more times. The chain couples TRBV28 to TRBJ1-1, with D uncertain. The CDR3 has 13 residues. Germline CDR1 and CDR2: MDHEN and SYDVKM. Trimming took 5 bases from V and 0 from J, leaving 7 bases between them. CDR3 DNA: TGTGCCAGCAGTGGTCACGTGAACACTGAAGCTTTCTTT. Its protein product is CASSGHVNTEAFF.

This clonotype appeared many times. CDR3 loop: CASSYTGLANNEQFF. The CDR3 DNA sequence: TGTGCCAGCAGTTACACGGGACTAGCGAACAATGAGCAGTTCTTC. The V and J genes are TRBV2 and TRBJ2-1; 10 bases match TRBD2. After removal of 5 bases from V and 5 bases from J, the junction contained 6 bases not matched to a gene. The germline CDR1 and CDR2 sequences are SNHLY and FYNNEI. This CDR3 spans 15 amino acids.

V and J are TRBV28 and TRBJ2-1, with TRBD2 as a possible D gene (6 bases). The CDR3 covers 14 residues. The germline V gene encodes CDR1 MDHEN and CDR2 SYDVKM. Trimming shortened V by 5 bases and J by 9 bases, and 17 bases separated the two germline ends. The CDR3 bases are TGTGCCAGCAGTCCGACTAGACCAGGGAGTGAGCAGTTCTTC. Amino acids: CASSPTRPGSEQFF.